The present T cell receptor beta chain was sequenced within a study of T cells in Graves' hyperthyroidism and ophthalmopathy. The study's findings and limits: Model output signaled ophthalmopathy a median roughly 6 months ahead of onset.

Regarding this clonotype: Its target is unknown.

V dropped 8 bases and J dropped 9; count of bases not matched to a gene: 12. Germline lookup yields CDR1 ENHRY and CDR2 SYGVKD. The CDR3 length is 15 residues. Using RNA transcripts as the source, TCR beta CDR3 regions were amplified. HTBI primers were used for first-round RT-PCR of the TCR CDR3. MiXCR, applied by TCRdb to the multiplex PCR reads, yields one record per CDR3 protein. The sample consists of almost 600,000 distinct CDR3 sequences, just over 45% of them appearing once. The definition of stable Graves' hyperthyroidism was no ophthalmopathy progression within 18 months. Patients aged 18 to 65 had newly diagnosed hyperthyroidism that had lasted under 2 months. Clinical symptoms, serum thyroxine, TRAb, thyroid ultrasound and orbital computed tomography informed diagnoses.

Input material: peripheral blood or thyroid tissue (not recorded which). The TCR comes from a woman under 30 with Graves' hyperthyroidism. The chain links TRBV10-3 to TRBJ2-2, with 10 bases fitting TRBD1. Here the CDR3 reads CAIQWGQGRTRELFF. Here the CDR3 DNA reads TGTGCCATCCAGTGGGGACAGGGGCGAACCAGGGAGCTGTTTTTT.